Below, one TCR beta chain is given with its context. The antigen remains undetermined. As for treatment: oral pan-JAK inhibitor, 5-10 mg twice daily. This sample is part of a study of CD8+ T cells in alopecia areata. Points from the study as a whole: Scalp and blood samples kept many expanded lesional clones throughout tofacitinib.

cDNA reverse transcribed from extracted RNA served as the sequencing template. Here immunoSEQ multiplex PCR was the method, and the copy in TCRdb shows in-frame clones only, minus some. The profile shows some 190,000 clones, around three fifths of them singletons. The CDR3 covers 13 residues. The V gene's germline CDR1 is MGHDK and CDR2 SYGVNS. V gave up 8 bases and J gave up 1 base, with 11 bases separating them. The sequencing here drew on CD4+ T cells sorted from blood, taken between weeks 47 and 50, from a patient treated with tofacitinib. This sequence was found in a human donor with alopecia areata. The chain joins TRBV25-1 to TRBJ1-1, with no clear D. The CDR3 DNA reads TGTGCCAGCTCGGTTAGCGGGAACACTGAAGCTTTCTTT. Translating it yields CASSVSGNTEAFF.